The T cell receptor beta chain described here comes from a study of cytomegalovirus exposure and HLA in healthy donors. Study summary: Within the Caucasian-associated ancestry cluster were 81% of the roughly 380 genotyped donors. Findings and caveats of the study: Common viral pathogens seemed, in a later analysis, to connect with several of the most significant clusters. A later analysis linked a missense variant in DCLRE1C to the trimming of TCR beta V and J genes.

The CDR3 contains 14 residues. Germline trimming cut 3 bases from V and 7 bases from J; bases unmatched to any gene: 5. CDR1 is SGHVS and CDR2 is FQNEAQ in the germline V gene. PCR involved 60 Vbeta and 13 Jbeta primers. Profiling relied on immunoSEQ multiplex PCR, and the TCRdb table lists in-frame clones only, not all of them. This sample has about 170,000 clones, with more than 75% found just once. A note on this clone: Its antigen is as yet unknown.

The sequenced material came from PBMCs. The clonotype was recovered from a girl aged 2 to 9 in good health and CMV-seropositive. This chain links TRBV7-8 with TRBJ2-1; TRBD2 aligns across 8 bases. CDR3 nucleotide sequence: TGTGCCAGCAGCTTTTGGAGCGGGAGAAATGAGCAGTTCTTC. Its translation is CASSFWSGRNEQFF. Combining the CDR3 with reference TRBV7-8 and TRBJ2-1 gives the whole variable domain GAGVSQSPRYKVAKRGQDVALRCDPISGHVSLFWYQQALGQGPEFLTYFQNEAQLDKSGLPSDRFFAERPEGSVSTLKIQRTQQEDSAVYLCASSFWSGRNEQFFGPGTRLTVL.